This TCR beta chain is from a study of shared clonotypes between healthy human individuals (dated by TCRdb to the early 2020s). Background on the whole study: The cohort comprised a couple of women and a few men aged 18 to 49 years. To increase sequencing depth and limit assay-specific biases, TCR repertoire library preparation and sequencing were carried out by different laboratories using diverse techniques. For each donor, CD4 naive and CD4 memory were each given three plates, CD8 naive was given two plates, and CD8 memory was given one plate. To estimate repertoire size and how much clonotypes are shared between individuals, the study performed deep sequencing of blood TCR repertoires from roughly five healthy adults. Per donor, leukapheresis produced somewhere between about 0.85 and 10 billion PBMCs.

V is shortened by 6 bases, J by 0 bases, and the region joining them spans 9 bases. From the germline V gene (reference sequence), CDR1 is PRHDT and CDR2 is FYEKMQ. The CDR3, cysteine through phenylalanine, is 15 amino acids long. Of the read, only the CDR3 DNA is kept; its 45 bases are in frame from base 1. TCR CDR3 regions were amplified from genomic DNA by multiplex PCR using the deep immunoSEQ assay. Extracted genomic DNA from each cell subset was spread evenly across all wells of several immunoSEQ 96-well plates, with each plate serving as a replicate. For sorted subsets, each replicate PCR was loaded with about 200 ng genomic DNA, equivalent to roughly 30,000 T cell genomes. Purified libraries were quantified with a Qubit 3.0 fluorometer, sized on a Bioanalyzer 2100, and re-quantified with the KAPA Library Quantification kit. Every immunoSEQ 96-well plate was sequenced on a separate single-read 150-cycle Illumina NextSeq 550 flow cell. For the original study's pipeline: Because the immunoSEQ output held only junctional sequences and lacked quality scores, the filtering could not match the filtering applied to full-length reads. Sequences were annotated with PyIR, a Python wrapper for IgBLAST v1.9, using IMGT germline references to assign V/J genes and CDR3. Reads were filtered out if the reads had weak V/J assignments (E-value above 1e-6), no CDR3, stop codons, out-of-frame junctions, or ambiguous translated residues. A V3J clonotype was defined by an identical inferred V gene, J gene, and CDR3 amino acid sequence. To compute the percentage overlap between repertoires, the number of shared unique clonotypes was divided by the size of the smaller repertoire. Repertoire richness was assessed with RTK rarefaction, the Chao1 estimator, and Recon v2.1 estimates of unobserved clonotypes. For all TCRbeta clonotypes obtained by the gDNA method from several donors, generation probabilities were computed with OLGA. Drawn from immuneACCESS, this table holds only the in-frame rearrangements with V and J called that TCRdb kept. Clones are partly lost; checked studies trace under half to an unresolved V gene and leave the rest unexplained. For V, J and clone size, that table is used; D and trimming come from the DNA. In this sample the table shows under 2,500,000 clones, 90% to 96% of which occur a single time. The ten largest clones represent roughly 0.13% of the sample.

General findings and caveats noted by the study authors: Sharing across a few donors was observed for approximately 4.6% of naive CD4, over 3% of naive CD8, 2.3% of memory CD4, and about 0.4% of memory CD8 clonotypes. Sampling was restricted to blood, and TCR repertoires in tissues likely differ from the TCR repertoires found in blood. Compared with non-shared clonotypes, the clonotypes found in all four sorted-subset donors had higher generation probabilities. The genetic and exposure-history diversity represented was limited by the small number of donors. Based on pairwise subsampling, the degree of clonotype sharing among donors was expected to be affected by sequencing depth. Rarefaction of sorted-subset datasets indicated incomplete sequencing despite the large sequencing depth. Estimated clonotype richness was generally larger for naive than for memory subsets.

Donors were healthy HIV-negative adults with no recently reported acute infections or vaccinations. Every donor was a Caucasian adult residing in Nashville, Tennessee, USA. CD4+ T cells were enriched by magnetic negative selection; naive cells were then positively selected on CD45RA, and the negative fraction formed the memory subset. Blood was collected by leukapheresis, and PBMCs were isolated by Ficoll-Histopaque density gradient centrifugation and then cryopreserved in liquid nitrogen vapor phase. Analytical flow cytometry was used to check the purity and quantity of every magnetically sorted T cell population. Genomic DNA was isolated from every sorted fraction and measured by UV absorbance on a Nanodrop 2000c. A note on this clone: This receptor's antigen is unknown. Base quality data are lacking; no much larger clone is found one base away.

Here the chain combines TRBV13 and TRBJ2-6, with TRBD1 as a weak D call on 6 bases. The sequenced material came from naive CD4+ T cells sorted from blood. The cell subset or site tag for this specimen amounts to: CD45RA+ positively selected. The receptor comes from a man between 18 and 29 years old in good health. The DNA is TGTGCCAGCAGATTACAGGGCTCTGGGGCCAACGTCCTGACTTTC. The encoded protein is CASRLQGSGANVLTF.